Each of the 20 T cell receptor beta chains below was sequenced from the same sample in a study of Ad26.COV2.S vaccination and SARS-CoV-2 variants. The method was immunoSEQ multiplex PCR; TCRdb's version includes in-frame clones alone and lacks a portion of them. The sample carries 450,000 to 550,000 clones, 70% to 90% recorded once. This sample's treatment: roughly 19 received Ad26.COV2.S at low or high dose, single or two shots; about 5 received placebo; per-sample allocation not given. At day 63 after the first vaccine or placebo injection, samples were drawn. The input for sequencing was peripheral blood, taken in a trial of Ad26.COV2.S vaccine versus placebo. Receptor source: a person between 18 and 65 years old who received the Ad26.COV2.S COVID-19 vaccine or a placebo.

The chain employs TRBV5-1 and TRBJ1-1; TRBD1 matches 7 bases. Germline V CDR1 and CDR2: SGHRS, YFSETQ. The CDR3 has 17 amino acids. J was trimmed by 0 bases and V by 3 bases; bases with no gene match: 11. CDR3 residues: CASSSKRQGRLNTEAFF. The CDR3 bases are TGCGCCAGCAGCTCGAAACGACAGGGTAGGCTGAACACTGAAGCTTTCTTT.

The chain is built from TRBV6-2 or TRBV6-3 and TRBJ2-3, with D tentatively TRBD1 (6 bases). The length of the CDR3 is 20 residues. Germline assignment: CDR1 MNHEY and CDR2 SVGEGT. The V end lost 2 bases, the J end lost 0 bases, and 24 bases lay between the germline ends. The CDR3 reads CASSYLLPPPTGLSTDTQYF. CDR3 bases: TGTGCCAGCAGTTACCTACTACCCCCCCCGACAGGCCTAAGCACAGATACGCAGTATTTT.

This rearrangement joins TRBV11-2 to TRBJ1-6, with TRBD1 matching 8 bases. Germline loops: CDR1 SGHAT, CDR2 FQNNGV. Losses at the gene ends were 5 bases for V and 8 bases for J; bases not matched to a gene: 20. The CDR3 covers 19 residues. CDR3 region: CASSTRYSGTGGGDSPLHF. CDR3 bases: TGTGCCAGCAGCACACGCTACTCCGGGACAGGCGGCGGTGATTCACCCCTCCACTTT.

The chain joins TRBV7-2 to TRBJ1-2; 7 nucleotides align to TRBD1. The ends lost 3 bases at V and 1 base at J; junction bases unmatched: 5. Per germline, CDR1 SGHTA and CDR2 FQGNSA. The CDR3 is 15 amino acids. This CDR3 is CASSLLDRDNYGYTF. Written as DNA, the CDR3 is TGTGCCAGCAGCTTGCTCGACAGGGATAACTATGGCTACACCTTC.

The chain combines TRBV27 with TRBJ2-7; 15 nucleotides agree with TRBD2. CDR3 length equals 16 residues. V trimming: 6 bases; J trimming: 2 bases; junction bases outside the gene matches: 5. Germline V gives CDR1 MNHEY, CDR2 SMNVEV (reference sequence). The CDR3 DNA reads TGTGCCAGCAGGACGGGACTAGCGGGAGGCCCCTACGAGCAGTACTTC. Protein product: CASRTGLAGGPYEQYF.

The chain links TRBV19 to TRBJ2-5, with D maybe TRBD2 (6 bases). Germline CDR1 and CDR2: LNHDA and SQIVND (reference sequence). The CDR3 is 14 residues long. Trimming cost V 5 bases and J 7 bases, with 17 bases left between them. In nucleotides, the CDR3 is TGTGCCAGTAGTCCCCCGGGAGTCCCGGGGACCCAGTACTTC. Protein product: CASSPPGVPGTQYF.

The genes are TRBV29-1 and TRBJ1-1, with 8 bases identical to TRBD1. From germline, CDR1 is SQVTM and CDR2 ANQGSEA. There are 14 residues in the CDR3. Germline trimming cut 4 bases from V and 3 bases from J; bases unmatched to any gene: 7. CDR3 bases: TGCAGCGTTGCTCGGACAGGGTGGGACACTGAAGCTTTCTTT. Protein product: CSVARTGWDTEAFF.

This sequence joins TRBV28 and TRBJ1-1; 8 bases map to TRBD1. Trimming took 5 bases from V and 0 from J; bases not matched to a gene: 5. The CDR3 contains 15 residues. Germline V gene data show CDR1 as MDHEN and CDR2 as SYDVKM. Here the CDR3 reads CASSPGTGMNTEAFF. CDR3 coding DNA: TGTGCCAGCAGTCCCGGGACAGGAATGAACACTGAAGCTTTCTTT. Drawing the rest from reference TRBV28 and TRBJ1-1, the complete variable domain is DVKVTQSSRYLVKRTGEKVFLECVQDMDHENMFWYRQDPGLGLRLIYFSYDVKMKEKGDIPEGYSVSREKKERFSLILESASTNQTSMYLCASSPGTGMNTEAFFGQGTRLTVV.

This chain connects TRBV4-1 to TRBJ2-1; 15 bases match TRBD2. The V gene end was trimmed by 4 bases and the J gene end by 14 bases; junction bases not matched to a gene: 6. The length of the CDR3 is 14 residues. CDR1 MGHRA and CDR2 YSYEKL come from the germline V gene. The CDR3 nucleotides are TGCGCCAGCAGCCGGACTAGCGGGAGGGCCGGAGAGTTCTTC. Translated, it gives CASSRTSGRAGEFF.

The J gene is TRBJ1-2, the V gene TRBV19, with D perhaps matching TRBD1 (5 bases). The CDR3 extends over 14 amino acids. Germline V gene data show CDR1 as LNHDA and CDR2 as SQIVND (reference sequence). V was pared by 4 bases and J by 4 bases, with 13 bases between. CDR3 DNA sequence: TGTGCCAGTAGTAGCCCCGGACACTCCTATGGCTACACCTTC. Encoded protein: CASSSPGHSYGYTF.

The CDR3 spells CASSLTGTVINSPLHF. Here the CDR3 DNA reads TGTGCCAGCAGCTTAACGGGGACAGTGATAAATTCACCCCTCCACTTT. The genes are TRBV7-2 and TRBJ1-6; 7 positions match TRBD1. From germline, CDR1 is SGHTA and CDR2 FQGNSA. This CDR3 spans 16 amino acids. J lost 7 bases, V lost 2 bases, and 8 bases had no gene match.

This sequence joins TRBV11-3 and TRBJ2-6; 14 bases match TRBD2. With 5 bases clipped from V and 0 bases from J, the junction kept 9 bases outside the gene matches. CDR1 and CDR2 from the germline V gene are SGHNT and YENEEA. This CDR3 is 20 amino acids long. DNA for the CDR3: TGTGCCAGCAGCCCGGGGACTAGCGGGGGTGAAAACTCTGGGGCCAACGTCCTGACTTTC. Amino acid sequence: CASSPGTSGGENSGANVLTF.

This clone was recorded only once. This chain uses TRBV4-1 with TRBJ2-1, with 11 bases fitting TRBD2. This CDR3 has 17 amino acids. Germline values: CDR1 MGHRA, CDR2 YSYEKL. The trim removed 3 bases at V and 9 bases at J, leaving 13 bases unmatched. In nucleotides, the CDR3 is TGCGCCAGCAGCCAGATCCTCCTTAGCGGGGGGGCAATTGAGCAGTTCTTC. Protein: CASSQILLSGGAIEQFF.

The rearrangement links TRBV4-3 to TRBJ2-1, with 10 bases lining up with TRBD2. This CDR3 comprises 16 residues. V was pared by 0 bases and J by 6 bases, with 5 bases of the junction left unmatched. Germline-derived CDR1 and CDR2 are LGHNA and YSLEER. This chain's CDR3 is CASSQDRTSGRNEQFF. The CDR3 nucleotides are TGCGCCAGCAGCCAAGACAGGACTAGCGGACGCAATGAGCAGTTCTTC.

V gene TRBV7-9 combines with J gene TRBJ1-1; unclear D gene. Germline CDR1 is SEHNR and CDR2 is FQNEAQ (reference sequence). V was cut by 5 bases and J by 2 bases, with 9 bases left in between. This CDR3 contains 13 residues. CDR3 DNA: TGTGCCAGCAGCCCCACAGCTAACACTGAAGCTTTCTTT. Its protein product is CASSPTANTEAFF. Supplemented by reference TRBV7-9 and TRBJ1-1, the full variable domain reads DTGVSQNPRHKITKRGQNVTFRCDPISEHNRLYWYRQTLGQGPEFLTYFQNEAQLEKSRLLSDRFSAERPKGSFSTLEIQRTEQGDSAMYLCASSPTANTEAFFGQGTRLTVV.

This chain uses TRBV28 with TRBJ1-2; a possible D gene is TRBD1 (5 bases). The V end lost 5 bases, the J end lost 1 base, and 17 bases lay between the germline ends. CDR3 length: 16 amino acids. Germline assignment: CDR1 MDHEN and CDR2 SYDVKM. The CDR3 coding sequence is TGTGCCAGCAGTCCCTGGGTTGGAGGGGTTAACTATGGCTACACCTTC. Residues: CASSPWVGGVNYGYTF.

The V gene is TRBV7-2, the J gene TRBJ2-1; D is possibly TRBD2 (6 bases). The CDR3 loop spans 14 amino acids. Germline-derived CDR1 and CDR2 are SGHTA and FQGNSA. V was clipped by 8 bases and J by 6 bases, with 17 bases between them. The CDR3 loop reads CASDGGGQFNEQFF. In nucleotides, the CDR3 is TGTGCCAGCGATGGCGGAGGGCAATTCAATGAGCAGTTCTTC.

The chain is built from TRBV6-5 and TRBJ1-6; D is unresolved. The germline CDR1 and CDR2 sequences are MNHEY and SVGAGI. CDR3 length: 13 residues. With 5 bases removed from V and 6 bases from J, the gap between germline ends came to 8 bases. The CDR3 is CASSPESNSPLHF. The CDR3 DNA sequence: TGTGCCAGCAGTCCCGAGAGTAATTCACCCCTCCACTTT.

This clone has a single count. J is TRBJ2-5 and V is TRBV7-9; TRBD1 matches at 7 bases. The CDR3 totals 13 residues. V lost 6 bases, J lost 3 bases, and 4 bases stayed unmatched. CDR1 is SEHNR and CDR2 is FQNEAQ in the germline V gene (reference sequence). CDR3 sequence reads: CASSFDREETQYF. The CDR3 DNA follows: TGTGCCAGCAGTTTTGACAGGGAAGAGACCCAGTACTTC.

V gene TRBV28 combines with J gene TRBJ1-2, with 12 bases lining up with TRBD1. Germline V gene sequence: CDR1 MDHEN, CDR2 SYDVKM. The ends lost 6 bases at V and 8 bases at J; junction bases unmatched: 10. This CDR3 has 15 residues. CDR3 bases: TGTGCCAGCAGAGCGGGGGGACAGGGGGCGGACGGCTACACCTTC. This gives the protein CASRAGGQGADGYTF.